Below are 32 T cell receptor beta chains sequenced from a single sample in a study of T cell changes during pregnancy in multiple sclerosis. Only in-frame clones appear in the TCRdb table, and some are missing; sequencing was by immunoSEQ multiplex PCR. The data hold 30,000 to 40,000 clones, with more than 70% observed a single time. The sample in question was CD8+ T cells from peripheral blood mononuclear cells, obtained in the third trimester of pregnancy. These receptors came from a female donor with multiple sclerosis, enrolled in a pregnancy study.

The chain links TRBV4-2 to TRBJ1-2; tentatively, D is TRBD1 (5 bases). Between the trimmed V and J ends, which lost 1 base and 6 bases, there was a span of 12 bases. This CDR3 is 14 amino acids long. Per the germline V gene, CDR1 is LGHNA and CDR2 is YNFKEQ. The CDR3 is CASSQGRGFDGYTF. The CDR3 DNA reads as TGTGCCAGCAGCCAAGGGAGGGGTTTTGATGGCTACACCTTC.

The chain is built from TRBV6-5 and TRBJ1-2; D remains unclear. V was shortened by 0 bases and J by 8 bases, with 19 bases between the two germline ends. The CDR3 has 16 amino acids. In germline, CDR1 is MNHEY, CDR2 SVGAGI. CDR3 in DNA: TGTGCCAGCAGTTACTCGCCTCTGAGAGGCCCCGACGGCTACACCTTC. Its translation is CASSYSPLRGPDGYTF.

V gene TRBV28 combines with J gene TRBJ1-5; D gene unclear. The CDR3 has 14 residues. Trimming took off 2 bases at V and 1 base at J, with 6 bases between the two ends. Germline CDR1 and CDR2: MDHEN and SYDVKM. The CDR3 region is CASSLGVSNQPQHF. The DNA of the CDR3 is TGTGCCAGCAGTTTAGGAGTGAGCAATCAGCCCCAGCATTTT.

This rearrangement joins TRBV30 to TRBJ1-2; a possible D gene is TRBD1 (5 bases). Germline V gene sequence: CDR1 GTSNPN, CDR2 SVGIG (reference sequence). Trimming removed 2 bases from V and 2 bases from J, with 21 bases in between. The CDR3 runs 17 residues. The CDR3 nucleotides are TGTGCCTGGAGTACGGGGGTCTCCGAGACTCGAAACTATGGCTACACCTTC. Its translation is CAWSTGVSETRNYGYTF.

The J gene is TRBJ1-1, the V gene TRBV21-1. TRBV21-1 is a listed pseudogene. There are 15 residues in the CDR3. Written as DNA, the CDR3 is TGTGCCAGCAGCAATCCCAGACTACTGAGTGGTGAAGCTTTCTTT. Its translation is CASSNPRLLSGEAFF.

The rearrangement uses TRBV19 and TRBJ2-2; D call uncertain. The CDR3 is 15 amino acids. Per germline, CDR1 LNHDA and CDR2 SQIVND (reference sequence). V was cut by 11 bases and J by 7 bases, with 23 bases left in between. The CDR3 loop reads CASRGDTYHFGELFF. CDR3 in DNA: TGTGCCTCAAGAGGAGATACTTACCATTTCGGGGAGCTGTTTTTT. The whole variable domain, remainder taken from reference TRBV19 and TRBJ2-2, is DGGITQSPKYLFRKEGQNVTLSCEQNLNHDAMYWYRQDPGQGLRLIYYSQIVNDFQKGDIAEGYSVSREKKESFPLTVTSAQKNPTAFYLCASRGDTYHFGELFFGEGSRLTVL.

This chain joins TRBV6-1 and TRBJ1-4; D uncertain. This CDR3 spans 14 amino acids. CDR1 is MNHNS and CDR2 is SASEGT in the germline V gene. Between the trimmed V and J ends, which lost 2 bases and 8 bases, there was a span of 12 bases. The CDR3 spells CASSESGLPEKLFF. CDR3 sequence (DNA): TGTGCCAGCAGTGAATCGGGATTACCGGAAAAACTGTTTTTT.

The V call is TRBV7-9, the J call TRBJ1-2, with TRBD1 as a possible D gene (6 bases). The CDR3 runs 15 residues. Trimming cost V 5 bases and J 5 bases, with 18 bases left between them. Looked up from germline, CDR1 is SEHNR and CDR2 is FQNEAQ (reference sequence). DNA for the CDR3: TGTGCCAGCAGCCCCTGGACAGTTCTACGATATGGCTACACCTTC. Its translation is CASSPWTVLRYGYTF.

This sequence joins TRBV2 and TRBJ2-1; 7 nucleotides align to TRBD1. This CDR3 spans 17 amino acids. CDR1 SNHLY and CDR2 FYNNEI come from the germline V gene. V gave up 2 bases and J gave up 5 bases; unmatched junction bases: 12. CDR3 DNA: TGTGCCAGCAGTGAACGGCCCGAGGGGGCCTTCAACAATGAGCAGTTCTTC. It is translated as CASSERPEGAFNNEQFF.

The chain employs TRBV2 and TRBJ2-1, with a tentative D call TRBD1 (6 bases). CDR1 SNHLY and CDR2 FYNNEI come from the germline V gene. The ends were cut back, 7 bases at V and 8 bases at J, with 18 bases in the middle. The CDR3 extends over 14 amino acids. The CDR3 bases are TGTGCCAGCACCTCGGCTAGGGGGAGCGATGAGCAGTTCTTC. This encodes CASTSARGSDEQFF.

The V gene is TRBV4-3, the J gene TRBJ2-6; the D gene is possibly TRBD1 (6 bases). Between the trimmed V and J ends, which lost 0 bases and 3 bases, there was a span of 6 bases. CDR3 length equals 15 residues. Germline loops: CDR1 LGHNA, CDR2 YSLEER. CDR3 residues: CASSQDRGGANVLTF. In DNA, the CDR3 is TGCGCCAGCAGCCAAGACAGGGGTGGGGCCAACGTCCTGACTTTC.

The chain couples TRBV13 to TRBJ1-1; the D gene is possibly TRBD1 (5 bases). Germline V CDR1 and CDR2: PRHDT, FYEKMQ (reference sequence). The V gene lost 5 bases and the J gene lost 5 bases, with 15 bases spanning the gap. CDR3 length: 14 amino acids. The CDR3 protein is CASSPTGGGTEAFF. For the CDR3, the DNA is TGTGCCAGCAGCCCCACCGGGGGAGGGACTGAAGCTTTCTTT.

This CDR3 is CASSQDTRLETQYF. Here the CDR3 DNA reads TGCGCCAGCAGCCAAGATACCCGGTTGGAGACCCAGTACTTC. The chain employs TRBV4-3 and TRBJ2-5; no firm D call. Deletions cut 0 bases from V and 5 bases from J, with 10 bases between. This CDR3 is 14 amino acids long. Germline CDR1 is LGHNA and CDR2 is YSLEER.

This sequence joins TRBV7-9 and TRBJ1-2; possible D gene TRBD1, 6 bases. The CDR3 loop spans 12 amino acids. Trimming stripped 1 base from V and 7 bases from J, with 7 bases between. Germline loops: CDR1 SEHNR, CDR2 FQNEAQ (reference sequence). CDR3: CASSLEGVGYTF. The CDR3 coding sequence is TGTGCCAGCAGCTTAGAGGGGGTTGGCTACACCTTC.

The chain is built from TRBV6-1 and TRBJ2-1; 8 bases match TRBD2. The ends lost 5 bases at V and 8 bases at J; junction bases unmatched: 8. Germline lookup yields CDR1 MNHNS and CDR2 SASEGT. The CDR3 is made up of 14 amino acids. The CDR3 DNA reads as TGTGCCAGCAGTTTACTATTACTAGCGGATGAGCAGTTCTTC. It translates to CASSLLLLADEQFF.

V usage is TRBV11-1 and J usage is TRBJ2-5, with D possibly TRBD2 on 6 matching bases. CDR3 length: 13 amino acids. Germline V lookup: CDR1 SGHAT, CDR2 FQDESV (reference sequence). The V end lost 6 bases, the J end lost 3 bases, and 11 bases lay between the germline ends. The CDR3 region is CASRSREKETQYF. CDR3 nucleotides: TGTGCCAGCAGGAGCCGGGAGAAAGAGACCCAGTACTTC.

The chain has TRBV7-8 and TRBJ2-7; a possible D gene is TRBD1 (5 bases). The CDR3 spans 18 residues. Germline assignment: CDR1 SGHVS and CDR2 FQNEAQ. Trimming shortened V by 1 base and J by 4 bases, and 23 bases separated the two germline ends. The CDR3 loop is CASSLEGVADIRKYEQYF. The CDR3 region has the DNA TGTGCCAGCAGCTTAGAAGGGGTCGCAGACATCCGAAAATACGAGCAGTACTTC.

Concerning this clone itself: Germline and junction disagree at one end, which may indicate a read error. V and J are TRBV7-7 and TRBJ2-3; D may be TRBD2 (5 bases). Germline V gives CDR1 SSHAT, CDR2 FNYEAQ (reference sequence). This CDR3 comprises 15 residues. CDR3 in amino acids: CASSFGNPGTDTQYF. The CDR3 DNA sequence: TGTGCTAGCAGCTTCGGGAACCCGGGGACAGATACGCAGTATTTT. The full variable domain, its missing parts supplied by reference TRBV7-7 and TRBJ2-3, is GAGVSQSPRYKVTKRGQDVTLRCDPISSHATLYWYQQALGQGPEFLTYFNYEAQPDKSGLPSDRFSAERPEGSISTLTIQRTEQRDSAMYRCASSFGNPGTDTQYFGPGTRLTVL.

The rearrangement links TRBV7-9 to TRBJ1-5, with D possibly TRBD1 on 6 matching bases. The length of the CDR3 is 14 residues. Between the trimmed V and J ends, which lost 3 bases and 7 bases, there was a span of 13 bases. Germline V lookup: CDR1 SEHNR, CDR2 FQNEAQ (reference sequence). The CDR3 here is CASSLSTGNQPQHF. In DNA form, the CDR3 reads TGTGCCAGCAGCTTGTCCACAGGGAACCAGCCCCAGCATTTT.

V and J are TRBV27 and TRBJ1-5, with D uncertain. Trimming removed 2 bases at V and 2 bases at J, with 7 bases between. The germline gives CDR1 MNHEY, CDR2 SMNVEV (reference sequence). The CDR3 sequence is 14 residues long. The CDR3 spells CASSLGGGNQPQHF. CDR3 in DNA: TGTGCCAGCAGTTTAGGAGGAGGCAATCAGCCCCAGCATTTT.

The V and J genes are TRBV9 and TRBJ1-1; D unresolved. Germline values: CDR1 SGDLS, CDR2 YYNGEE. The germline V and J ends were trimmed by 0 bases and 5 bases, with 8 bases remaining between them. The CDR3 is 13 amino acids. CDR3 DNA: TGTGCCAGCAGCGTAGGGCCGGGGACTGAAGCTTTCTTT. Its translation: CASSVGPGTEAFF.

The chain uses TRBV20-1 and TRBJ1-2; D perhaps matches TRBD1 (6 bases). V lost 6 bases and J 12 bases, leaving 11 bases between the germline ends. The CDR3 sequence is 9 residues long. Germline V gene data show CDR1 as DFQATT and CDR2 as SNEGSKA (reference sequence). DNA for the CDR3: TGCAGTGCCGGGGGGGGCCACACCTTC. The encoded protein is CSAGGGHTF.

V is TRBV12-5 and J is TRBJ2-7; 9 bases line up with TRBD1. The CDR3 covers 15 residues. The germline V gene has CDR1 LGHNT and CDR2 FRNRAP. With V trimmed by 6 bases and J by 5 bases, 11 bases remained unmatched. Here the CDR3 reads CASGTARDRAHEQYF. The CDR3 DNA sequence: TGTGCTAGTGGAACCGCTAGGGACAGGGCCCACGAGCAGTACTTC.

V gene TRBV5-6 combines with J gene TRBJ2-7; 11 nucleotides match TRBD2. The CDR3 totals 16 residues. V lost 4 bases to trimming and J lost 4 bases; unmatched junction nucleotides: 10. The germline V gene encodes CDR1 SGHDT and CDR2 YYEEEE. The CDR3 loop reads CASSTRRLAGPYEQYF. In nucleotides, the CDR3 is TGTGCCAGCAGCACCCGAAGACTAGCGGGGCCATACGAGCAGTACTTC. Looking up the rest from reference TRBV5-6 and TRBJ2-7 gives the full variable domain: DAGVTQSPTHLIKTRGQQVTLRCSPKSGHDTVSWYQQALGQGPQFIFQYYEEEERQRGNFPDRFSGHQFPNYSSELNVNALLLGDSALYLCASSTRRLAGPYEQYFGPGTRLTVT.

CDR3 in DNA: TGTGCCAGCAGCTTAGCCCTCTTCGGGGAGCTGTTTTTT. This codes for CASSLALFGELFF. The V call is TRBV11-2, the J call TRBJ2-2; no definite D call. V lost 1 base, J lost 7 bases, and 7 bases lay in between. The CDR3 runs 13 residues. Looked up from germline, CDR1 is SGHAT and CDR2 is FQNNGV. The full variable domain, in which reference TRBV11-2 and TRBJ2-2 provide the parts outside the CDR3, is EAGVAQSPRYKIIEKRQSVAFWCNPISGHATLYWYQQILGQGPKLLIQFQNNGVVDDSQLPKDRFSAERLKGVDSTLKIQPAKLEDSAVYLCASSLALFGELFFGEGSRLTVL.

The J gene is TRBJ1-1, the V gene TRBV2, with D tentatively TRBD1 (5 bases). V lost 2 bases, J lost 7 bases, and 8 bases lay in between. This CDR3 is built from 12 residues. Germline V gene data show CDR1 as SNHLY and CDR2 as FYNNEI. CDR3 DNA: TGTGCCAGCAGTGAACAGGGAAATGAAGCTTTCTTT. Its protein is CASSEQGNEAFF.

The rearrangement uses TRBV6-1 and TRBJ1-2; 9 positions match TRBD1. This CDR3 comprises 15 residues. Germline values: CDR1 MNHNS, CDR2 SASEGT. V lost 6 bases to trimming and J lost 2 bases; unmatched junction nucleotides: 7. The CDR3 sequence: CASSYRDRVNYGYTF. CDR3 DNA: TGTGCCAGCAGCTACCGGGACAGGGTCAACTATGGCTACACCTTC.

The chain recombines TRBV9 with TRBJ2-7, with a weak D call TRBD1 (5 bases). V shed 2 bases and J shed 0 bases, with 15 bases lying between them. The CDR3 extends over 16 amino acids. Germline V gene lookup returns CDR1 SGDLS and CDR2 YYNGEE. This chain's CDR3 is CASSVGLGQLSYEQYF. The CDR3 DNA follows: TGTGCCAGCAGCGTCGGCCTGGGGCAGCTCTCCTACGAGCAGTACTTC.

At least ten counts were recorded for this clone. The chain recombines TRBV10-3 with TRBJ1-2, with D perhaps matching TRBD1 (5 bases). Looked up from germline, CDR1 is ENHRY and CDR2 is SYGVKD. The CDR3 spans 13 residues. V was pared by 8 bases and J by 6 bases, with 16 bases between. CDR3 protein: CAIEGSGPDGYTF. In nucleotides, the CDR3 is TGTGCCATCGAAGGTTCAGGGCCGGATGGCTACACCTTC.

This sequence joins TRBV5-1 and TRBJ1-1, with TRBD1 identical over 8 bases. Trimming removed 3 bases from V and 4 bases from J; junction bases left unmatched: 14. Germline V gene sequence: CDR1 SGHRS, CDR2 YFSETQ. The CDR3 runs to 17 residues. The CDR3 region has the DNA TGCGCCAGCAGCTCGACAGGGGCCTATTATGTAGGCACTGAAGCTTTCTTT. Residues: CASSSTGAYYVGTEAFF.

This clone has a single count. The rearrangement links TRBV5-6 to TRBJ1-1, with no clear D. The CDR3 is made up of 11 amino acids. CDR1 and CDR2 from the germline V gene are SGHDT and YYEEEE. Trimming removed 0 bases from V and 6 bases from J, with 3 bases in between. In DNA, the CDR3 is TGTGCCAGCAGCTTGGGCGCTGAAGCTTTCTTT. As protein: CASSLGAEAFF.

This clone was seen once. The rearrangement links TRBV6-1 to TRBJ2-2; D is unresolved. CDR1 is MNHNS and CDR2 is SASEGT in the germline V gene. Trimming stripped 6 bases from V and 4 bases from J, with 9 bases between. The CDR3 has 13 amino acids. CDR3 nucleotide sequence: TGTGCCAGCAGGGCAAGGAGCACCGGGGAGCTGTTTTTT. Translating it yields CASRARSTGELFF.